This entry lists 29 T cell receptor beta chains sequenced from one sample in a study of shared clonotypes between healthy human individuals. Assay: immunoSEQ multiplex PCR; the TCRdb copy retains only in-frame clones and omits some. Of 1.4 million to 1.5 million clones in the sample, about 96% were seen once. The sample consisted of naive CD4+ T cells sorted from blood. Subset here: CD45RA+ positively selected. The receptor set was obtained from a man under 40 in good health.

The V gene is TRBV29-1, the J gene TRBJ2-2; D is uncertain. The V gene's germline CDR1 is SQVTM and CDR2 ANQGSEA. The V and J ends lost 4 bases and 6 bases respectively, with 6 bases between them. The CDR3 runs 11 residues. This CDR3 is CSVVRSGELFF. The CDR3 DNA reads TGCAGCGTTGTGAGATCCGGGGAGCTGTTTTTT.

The chain uses TRBV25-1 and TRBJ1-2, with a tentative D call TRBD1 (6 bases). The germline V and J ends were trimmed by 5 bases and 8 bases, with 30 bases remaining between them. The germline gives CDR1 MGHDK, CDR2 SYGVNS. The CDR3 has 18 amino acids. This chain's CDR3 is CASSLPSGAGSALGGYTF. The CDR3 DNA follows: TGTGCCAGCAGTCTTCCCTCAGGGGCCGGTTCGGCCTTGGGGGGCTACACCTTC.

Regarding this clone: The sample has other DNA sequences that encode this CDR3 too. V is TRBV18 and J is TRBJ1-1; TRBD1 aligns across 10 bases. V shed 4 bases and J 1 base; nucleotides not matched to a gene: 0. The CDR3 is made up of 14 amino acids. Germline CDR1 KGHSH, CDR2 LQKENI. CDR3 nucleotides: TGTGCCAGCTCACGGGACAGGGGGAACACTGAAGCTTTCTTT. Translation gives CASSRDRGNTEAFF.

This chain joins TRBV7-2 and TRBJ2-5, with 7 bases matching TRBD2. J gave up 5 bases and V 5 bases, and 11 bases lay outside the gene matches. The CDR3 loop spans 15 amino acids. The V gene's germline CDR1 is SGHTA and CDR2 FQGNSA. The CDR3 here is CASSPREGPGETQYF. The CDR3 bases are TGTGCCAGCAGCCCGAGGGAGGGCCCAGGGGAGACCCAGTACTTC.

This chain joins TRBV4-2 and TRBJ1-5; D ambiguous. The CDR3 contains 13 residues. V dropped 0 bases and J dropped 5 bases, with 5 bases sitting between them. CDR1 and CDR2 from the germline V gene are LGHNA and YNFKEQ. This CDR3 reads CASSQDFDQPQHF. DNA for the CDR3: TGTGCCAGCAGCCAAGACTTCGATCAGCCCCAGCATTTT.

The sample holds one count of this clone. The gene calls are TRBV19 and TRBJ1-4; maybe TRBD1 (6 bases). The V and J ends lost 7 bases and 2 bases respectively, with 11 bases between them. Germline V gene lookup returns CDR1 LNHDA and CDR2 SQIVND (reference sequence). This CDR3 has 14 residues. CDR3 sequence: CASTLGATNEKLFF. For the CDR3, the DNA is TGTGCCAGTACCCTGGGGGCGACTAATGAAAAACTGTTTTTT.

The V call is TRBV2, the J call TRBJ1-1; TRBD1 aligns across 8 bases. The germline V gene encodes CDR1 SNHLY and CDR2 FYNNEI. V shed 3 bases and J 5 bases; nucleotides not matched to a gene: 2. The CDR3 has 13 amino acids. This chain's CDR3 is CASSDDRGTEAFF. CDR3 DNA: TGTGCCAGCAGTGACGACAGGGGTACTGAAGCTTTCTTT.

This chain links TRBV7-2 with TRBJ2-3; possibly TRBD2 for D (6 bases). Trimming shortened V by 3 bases and J by 3 bases, and 10 bases separated the two germline ends. This CDR3 region has 14 residues. Per germline, CDR1 SGHTA and CDR2 FQGNSA. The CDR3 region is CASSFKSGTDTQYF. DNA for the CDR3: TGTGCCAGCAGCTTTAAAAGCGGGACAGATACGCAGTATTTT. Combining the CDR3 with reference TRBV7-2 and TRBJ2-3 gives the whole variable domain GAGVSQSPSNKVTEKGKDVELRCDPISGHTALYWYRQSLGQGLEFLIYFQGNSAPDKSGLPSDRFSAERTGGSVSTLTIQRTQQEDSAVYLCASSFKSGTDTQYFGPGTRLTVL.

V gene TRBV25-1 combines with J gene TRBJ1-2; TRBD1 matches 8 bases. The CDR3 has 17 amino acids. The V segment lost 3 bases and the J segment 7 bases; nucleotides outside the gene matches: 16. Germline V gives CDR1 MGHDK, CDR2 SYGVNS. CDR3 residues: CASSEPHPGQGIRGYTF. The DNA for the CDR3 is TGTGCCAGCAGTGAGCCCCATCCCGGACAGGGTATACGTGGCTACACCTTC.

V and J are TRBV6-1 and TRBJ1-1, with unresolved D. The CDR3 spans 15 residues. Germline loops: CDR1 MNHNS, CDR2 SASEGT. V lost 5 bases, J lost 5 bases, and 18 bases lay in between. DNA for the CDR3: TGTGCCAGCAGTCACTGGACTTCTCTTGGGACTGAAGCTTTCTTT. Translated, it gives CASSHWTSLGTEAFF.

This sequence joins TRBV7-9 and TRBJ1-1; TRBD1 might be the D (5 bases). This CDR3 contains 14 residues. The V end was cut by 1 base, the J end by 3 bases, with 9 bases between. Germline CDR1 and CDR2: SEHNR and FQNEAQ (reference sequence). The CDR3 DNA sequence: TGTGCCAGCAGCTTAGGGGGCGTCGACACTGAAGCTTTCTTT. It encodes CASSLGGVDTEAFF.

Details on this clone: The same CDR3 can be traced to other DNA sequences in this sample. The DNA of the CDR3 is TGTGCCAGCAGCGTAGGTGGGGGTACCTACGAGCAGTACTTC. Its translation: CASSVGGGTYEQYF. This chain connects TRBV9 to TRBJ2-7, with D perhaps matching TRBD1 or TRBD2 (5 bases each). CDR1 is SGDLS and CDR2 is YYNGEE in the germline V gene. Trimming took off 0 bases at V and 2 bases at J, with 9 bases between the two ends. CDR3 length: 14 residues.

This clone was found a few times. V is TRBV14 and J is TRBJ2-2, with D unresolved. This CDR3 is built from 13 residues. The germline V gene has CDR1 SGHDN and CDR2 FVKESK. Between the trimmed V and J ends, which lost 5 bases and 7 bases, there was a span of 11 bases. This chain's CDR3 is CASSKKTYGELFF. The DNA of the CDR3 is TGTGCCAGCAGCAAAAAGACCTACGGGGAGCTGTTTTTT.

Remarks on this clone: The sample has other DNA sequences that encode this CDR3 too. This chain uses TRBV5-6 with TRBJ1-2; D is uncertain. From germline, CDR1 is SGHDT and CDR2 YYEEEE. Trimming pared 2 bases from V and 3 bases from J, leaving 5 bases between. There are 12 residues in the CDR3. This CDR3 is CASSLDDYGYTF. In nucleotides, the CDR3 is TGTGCCAGCAGCTTAGACGACTATGGCTACACCTTC.

The chain joins TRBV28 to TRBJ2-5, with 7 bases lining up with TRBD1. The CDR3 consists of 13 residues. Germline CDR1 and CDR2: MDHEN and SYDVKM. The V gene end was trimmed by 6 bases and the J gene end by 5 bases; junction bases not matched to a gene: 6. The CDR3: CASRRQGVETQYF. As DNA, the CDR3 is TGTGCCAGCAGACGTCAGGGGGTGGAGACCCAGTACTTC. Full variable domain (rest looked up from reference TRBV28 and TRBJ2-5): DVKVTQSSRYLVKRTGEKVFLECVQDMDHENMFWYRQDPGLGLRLIYFSYDVKMKEKGDIPEGYSVSREKKERFSLILESASTNQTSMYLCASRRQGVETQYFGPGTRLLVL.

The genes are TRBV27 and TRBJ2-7, with D hard to call. The CDR3 length is 16 residues. CDR1 is MNHEY and CDR2 is SMNVEV in the germline V gene (reference sequence). The V and J ends lost 2 bases and 9 bases respectively, with 23 bases between them. The CDR3 reads CASSLGLGPPRFPQYF. The DNA for the CDR3 is TGTGCCAGCAGTTTAGGCCTAGGACCGCCCCGTTTTCCGCAGTACTTC.

The rearrangement links TRBV28 to TRBJ1-2, with D maybe TRBD1 (5 bases). Between the trimmed V and J ends, which lost 2 bases and 8 bases, there was a span of 15 bases. Germline assignment: CDR1 MDHEN and CDR2 SYDVKM. This CDR3 is built from 14 residues. The CDR3 DNA reads TGTGCCAGCAGTTTAAATAAAGGGGTGTCGGGCTACACCTTC. It codes for CASSLNKGVSGYTF.

The rearrangement joins TRBV6-1 to TRBJ2-1, with 10 bases that match TRBD2. Unmatched junction bases numbered 6, after V lost 6 bases and J lost 4 bases. CDR1 and CDR2 (germline): MNHNS, SASEGT. This CDR3 spans 15 amino acids. In nucleotides, the CDR3 is TGTGCCAGCAGCAAACCGGGACTAGCGTACAATGAGCAGTTCTTC. This translates into CASSKPGLAYNEQFF.

The CDR3 loop is CASSQGIGNTEAFF. The CDR3 DNA is TGTGCCAGCAGCCAAGGAATAGGTAACACTGAAGCTTTCTTT. The chain links TRBV6-5 to TRBJ1-1, with D uncertain. The CDR3 covers 14 residues. The V end was cut by 6 bases, the J end by 2 bases, with 13 bases between. CDR1 is MNHEY, CDR2 SVGAGI, per germline.

The rearrangement uses TRBV14 and TRBJ2-2; D not certain. V lost 4 bases to trimming and J lost 6 bases, with 6 bases between them. Per germline, CDR1 SGHDN and CDR2 FVKESK. CDR3 length: 12 amino acids. The DNA of the CDR3 is TGTGCCAGCAGCCCCCATTCCGGGGAGCTGTTTTTT. Protein sequence: CASSPHSGELFF.

This chain joins TRBV28 and TRBJ2-7; possibly TRBD2 for D (6 bases). This CDR3 region has 15 residues. V lost 7 bases, J lost 2 bases, and 18 bases lay in between. CDR1 is MDHEN, CDR2 SYDVKM, per germline. CDR3 in DNA: TGTGCCAGCACCCCTGGCGGGATAGCTACCTACGAGCAGTACTTC. Its protein product is CASTPGGIATYEQYF.

J is TRBJ2-7 and V is TRBV4-1, with D uncertain. CDR3 size: 14 residues. Per germline, CDR1 MGHRA and CDR2 YSYEKL. V lost 2 bases, J lost 6 bases, and 14 bases lay in between. The CDR3 spells CASSQLRITTEQYF. CDR3 sequence (DNA): TGCGCCAGCAGCCAACTGCGAATCACCACCGAGCAGTACTTC.

The CDR3 protein is CASSLGQEETQYF. CDR3 DNA: TGTGCCAGCAGCCTGGGACAGGAAGAGACCCAGTACTTC. The J gene is TRBJ2-5, the V gene TRBV11-3; 8 nucleotides agree with TRBD1. CDR1 is SGHNT, CDR2 YENEEA, per germline. The CDR3 is 13 amino acids. Unmatched junction bases numbered 2, after V lost 5 bases and J lost 3 bases.

The chain uses TRBV5-1 and TRBJ2-1, with 9 bases that match TRBD1. Germline V lookup: CDR1 SGHRS, CDR2 YFSETQ. This CDR3 is 16 amino acids long. V lost 2 bases and J lost 5; bases outside the gene matches: 8. The CDR3 DNA reads as TGCGCCAGCAGCTTTGACCGGGACAGGGATAACAATGAGCAGTTCTTC. Residues: CASSFDRDRDNNEQFF.

This chain uses TRBV23-1 with TRBJ2-2, with TRBD2 as a possible D gene (6 bases). TRBV23-1 is assigned to the ORF class and has an uncertain function. This CDR3 has 13 amino acids. The CDR3 DNA follows: TGCGTCGGGACGGGAGAGGAGTCCGGGGAGCTGTTTTTT. It codes for CVGTGEESGELFF.

This clone has just a few counts. CDR3 nucleotides: TGTGCCTGGAGTCCTGACTGGAACACTGAAGCTTTCTTT. Translating gives CAWSPDWNTEAFF. The chain links TRBV30 to TRBJ1-1; D unclear. Per germline, CDR1 GTSNPN and CDR2 SVGIG (reference sequence). The CDR3 is made up of 13 amino acids. Trimming left V 2 bases short and J 1 base short, with 8 bases between.

The V and J genes are TRBV28 and TRBJ1-4, with 7 bases fitting TRBD1. Germline V gives CDR1 MDHEN, CDR2 SYDVKM. CDR3 length equals 17 residues. J was trimmed by 0 bases and V by 3 bases; bases with no gene match: 7. DNA for the CDR3: TGTGCCAGCAGTTTCTTAGGACAGGTTGCAACTAATGAAAAACTGTTTTTT. Its protein is CASSFLGQVATNEKLFF.

The rearrangement joins TRBV5-1 to TRBJ1-4, with D tentatively TRBD1 (6 bases). This CDR3 is 13 amino acids long. V lost 0 bases and J 7 bases, leaving 7 bases between the germline ends. From germline, CDR1 is SGHRS and CDR2 YFSETQ. CDR3 DNA sequence: TGCGCCAGCAGCTTGGACAGGGTTGAAAAACTGTTTTTT. Protein product: CASSLDRVEKLFF.

The J gene is TRBJ1-2, the V gene TRBV28; no definite D call. Germline V lookup: CDR1 MDHEN, CDR2 SYDVKM. The CDR3 covers 12 residues. V gave up 8 bases and J gave up 0 bases, with 7 bases separating them. This CDR3 reads CASGGTNYGYTF. CDR3 in DNA: TGTGCCAGCGGCGGGACTAACTATGGCTACACCTTC.